This T cell receptor beta chain was obtained from a study of response to subunit inactivated influenza vaccine. General observations from the study: T cells newly recruited by each seasonal influenza vaccination are few, the authors suggested.

TCRdb analysed the RT-PCR reads with MiXCR anew, one entry per CDR3 protein. The table shows under 800,000 distinct CDR3 sequences, with about 15% occurring only once. Of note for this clonotype: Antigen specificity is unknown.

The sequencing used PBMCs from blood, collected 14 to 15 days before vaccination. The sequence came from a man in his forties or fifties who received an inactivated influenza vaccine.

The chain's CDR3 is CASSHRSGRAENEQFF. In nucleotides, the CDR3 is TGTGCCAGCAGCCACCGAAGCGGGAGGGCCGAGAATGAGCAGTTCTTC. The V and J genes are TRBV4-2 and TRBJ2-1; TRBD2 matches at 10 bases. The J segment lost 7 bases and the V segment lost 3 bases, leaving 9 bases of the junction unmatched. The CDR3 runs to 16 residues. Germline V lookup: CDR1 LGHNA, CDR2 YNFKEQ.